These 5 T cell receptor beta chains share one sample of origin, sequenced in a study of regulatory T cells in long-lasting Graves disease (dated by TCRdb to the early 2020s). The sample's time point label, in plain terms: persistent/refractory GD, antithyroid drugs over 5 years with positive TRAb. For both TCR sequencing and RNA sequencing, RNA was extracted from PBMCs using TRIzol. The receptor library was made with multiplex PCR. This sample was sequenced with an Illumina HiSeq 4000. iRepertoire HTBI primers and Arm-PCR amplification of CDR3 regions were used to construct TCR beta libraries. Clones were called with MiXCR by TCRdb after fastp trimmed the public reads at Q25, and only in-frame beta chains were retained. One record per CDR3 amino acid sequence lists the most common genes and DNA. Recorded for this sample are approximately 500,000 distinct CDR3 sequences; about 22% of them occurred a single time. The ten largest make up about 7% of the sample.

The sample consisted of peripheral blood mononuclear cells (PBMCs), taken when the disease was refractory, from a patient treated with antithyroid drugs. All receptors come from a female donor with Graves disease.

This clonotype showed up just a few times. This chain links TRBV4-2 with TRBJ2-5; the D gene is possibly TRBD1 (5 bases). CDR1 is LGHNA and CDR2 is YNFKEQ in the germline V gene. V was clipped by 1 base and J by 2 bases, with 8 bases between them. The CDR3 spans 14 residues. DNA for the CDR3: TGTGCCAGCAGCCAAGGCGGACAACAAGAGACCCAGTACTTC. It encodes CASSQGGQQETQYF.

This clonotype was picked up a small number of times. DNA for the CDR3: TGTGCCAGCCCACCCCCGGGACAGGCGGGTTCACCCCTCCACTTT. The encoded protein is CASPPPGQAGSPLHF. V usage is TRBV7-3 and J usage is TRBJ1-6; the match to TRBD1 covers 8 bases. The V segment lost 8 bases and the J segment 9 bases; nucleotides outside the gene matches: 12. The CDR3 has 15 amino acids. The germline CDR1 and CDR2 sequences are SGHTA and FQGTGA. The variable domain in full, with the rest retrieved from reference TRBV7-3 and TRBJ1-6, is GAGVSQTPSNKVTEKGKYVELRCDPISGHTALYWYRQSLGQGPEFLIYFQGTGAADDSGLPNDRFFAVRPEGSVSTLKIQRTERGDSAVYLCASPPPGQAGSPLHFGNGTRLTVT.

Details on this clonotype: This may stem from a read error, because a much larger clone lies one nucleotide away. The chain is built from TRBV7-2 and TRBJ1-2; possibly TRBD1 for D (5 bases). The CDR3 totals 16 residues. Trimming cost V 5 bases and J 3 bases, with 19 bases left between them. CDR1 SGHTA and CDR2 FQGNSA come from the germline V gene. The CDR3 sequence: CASSVLGRGLDYGYTF. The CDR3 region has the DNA TGTGCCAGCAGCGTCCTCGGGCGGGGCTTGGACTATGGCTACACCTTC. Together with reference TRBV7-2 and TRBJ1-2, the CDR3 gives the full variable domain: GAGVSQSPSNKVTEKGKDVELRCDPISGHTALYWYRQSLGQGLEFLIYFQGNSAPDKSGLPSDRFSAERTGGSVSTLTIQRTQQEDSAVYLCASSVLGRGLDYGYTFGSGTRLTVV.

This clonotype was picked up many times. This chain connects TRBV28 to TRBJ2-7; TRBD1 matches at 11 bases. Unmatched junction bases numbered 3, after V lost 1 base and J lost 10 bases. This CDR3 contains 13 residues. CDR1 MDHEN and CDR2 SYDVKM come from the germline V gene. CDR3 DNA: TGTGCCAGCAGTTTATCTGGACAGGGGGCTCAGTACTTC. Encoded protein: CASSLSGQGAQYF.

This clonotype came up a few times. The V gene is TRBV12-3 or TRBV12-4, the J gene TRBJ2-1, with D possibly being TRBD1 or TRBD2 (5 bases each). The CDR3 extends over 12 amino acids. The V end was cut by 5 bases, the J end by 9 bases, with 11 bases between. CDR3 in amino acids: CASSPGPGEQFF. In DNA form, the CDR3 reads TGTGCCAGCAGTCCGGGACCCGGTGAGCAGTTCTTC.